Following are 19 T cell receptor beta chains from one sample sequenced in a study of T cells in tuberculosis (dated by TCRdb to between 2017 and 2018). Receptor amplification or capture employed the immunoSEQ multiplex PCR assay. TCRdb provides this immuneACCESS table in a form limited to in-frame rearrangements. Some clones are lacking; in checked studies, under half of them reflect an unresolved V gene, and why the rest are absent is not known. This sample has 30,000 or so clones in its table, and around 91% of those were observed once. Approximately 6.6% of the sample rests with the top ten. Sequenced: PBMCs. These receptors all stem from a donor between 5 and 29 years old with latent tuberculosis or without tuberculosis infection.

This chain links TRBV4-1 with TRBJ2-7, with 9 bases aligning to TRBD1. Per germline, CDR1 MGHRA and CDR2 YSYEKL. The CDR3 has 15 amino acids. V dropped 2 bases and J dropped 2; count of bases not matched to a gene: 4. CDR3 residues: CASSQTGTGPYEQYF. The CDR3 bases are TGCGCCAGCAGCCAAACCGGGACAGGGCCCTACGAGCAGTACTTC.

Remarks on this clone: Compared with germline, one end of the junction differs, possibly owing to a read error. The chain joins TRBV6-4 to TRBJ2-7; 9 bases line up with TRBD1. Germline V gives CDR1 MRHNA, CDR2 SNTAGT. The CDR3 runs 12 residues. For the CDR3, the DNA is TGTGCCAGCAGTGACACCCGACAGGGGGTGGATTTC. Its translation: CASSDTRQGVDF.

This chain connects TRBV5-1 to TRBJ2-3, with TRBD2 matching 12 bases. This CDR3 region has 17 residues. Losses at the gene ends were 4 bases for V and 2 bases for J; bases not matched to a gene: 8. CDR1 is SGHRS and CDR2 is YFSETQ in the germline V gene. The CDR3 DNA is TGCGCCAGCAGCCCGGCGGCTAGCGGGGGGGCCACAGATACGCAGTATTTT. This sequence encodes CASSPAASGGATDTQYF. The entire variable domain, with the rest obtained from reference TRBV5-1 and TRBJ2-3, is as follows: KAGVTQTPRYLIKTRGQQVTLSCSPISGHRSVSWYQQTPGQGLQFLFEYFSETQRNKGNFPGRFSGRQFSNSRSEMNVSTLELGDSALYLCASSPAASGGATDTQYFGPGTRLTVL.

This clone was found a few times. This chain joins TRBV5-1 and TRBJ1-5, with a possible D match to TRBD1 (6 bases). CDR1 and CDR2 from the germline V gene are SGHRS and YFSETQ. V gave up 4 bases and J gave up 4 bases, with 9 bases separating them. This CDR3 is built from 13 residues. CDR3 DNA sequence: TGCGCCAGCAGCCGGGGGGCTAATCAGCCCCAGCATTTT. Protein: CASSRGANQPQHF. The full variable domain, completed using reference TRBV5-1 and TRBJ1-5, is KAGVTQTPRYLIKTRGQQVTLSCSPISGHRSVSWYQQTPGQGLQFLFEYFSETQRNKGNFPGRFSGRQFSNSRSEMNVSTLELGDSALYLCASSRGANQPQHFGDGTRLSIL.

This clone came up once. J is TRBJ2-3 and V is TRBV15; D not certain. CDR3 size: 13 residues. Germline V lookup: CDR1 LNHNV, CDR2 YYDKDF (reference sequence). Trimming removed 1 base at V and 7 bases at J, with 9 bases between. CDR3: CATSRGSPNTQYF. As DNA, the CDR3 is TGTGCCACCAGCAGAGGTTCCCCCAATACGCAGTATTTT.

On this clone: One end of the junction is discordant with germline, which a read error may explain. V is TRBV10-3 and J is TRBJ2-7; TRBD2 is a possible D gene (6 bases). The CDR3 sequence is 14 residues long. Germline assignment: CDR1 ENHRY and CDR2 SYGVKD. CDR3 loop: CASSYAGLPYEQYF. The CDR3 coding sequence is TGTGCCAGCAGTTACGCGGGACTCCCCTACGAGCAGTACTTC.

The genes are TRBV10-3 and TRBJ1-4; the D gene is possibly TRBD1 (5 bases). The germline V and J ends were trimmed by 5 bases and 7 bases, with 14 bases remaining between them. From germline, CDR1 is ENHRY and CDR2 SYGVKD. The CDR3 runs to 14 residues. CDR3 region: CAISRTGATEKLFF. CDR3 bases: TGTGCCATCAGTAGAACAGGCGCCACTGAAAAACTGTTTTTT.

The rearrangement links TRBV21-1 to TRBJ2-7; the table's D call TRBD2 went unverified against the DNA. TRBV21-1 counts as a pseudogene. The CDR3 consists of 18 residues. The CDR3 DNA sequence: TGTGCCAGCAGCAAAGCCACGATCCGAGGAGGGGTGGCCTACGAGCAGTACTTC. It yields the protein CASSKATIRGGVAYEQYF.

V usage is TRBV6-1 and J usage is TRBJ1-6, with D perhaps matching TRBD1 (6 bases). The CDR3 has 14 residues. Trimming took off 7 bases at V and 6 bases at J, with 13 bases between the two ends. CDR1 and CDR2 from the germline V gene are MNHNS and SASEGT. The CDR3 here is CASKDPGANSPLHF. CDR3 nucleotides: TGTGCCAGCAAGGATCCAGGGGCTAATTCACCCCTCCACTTT.

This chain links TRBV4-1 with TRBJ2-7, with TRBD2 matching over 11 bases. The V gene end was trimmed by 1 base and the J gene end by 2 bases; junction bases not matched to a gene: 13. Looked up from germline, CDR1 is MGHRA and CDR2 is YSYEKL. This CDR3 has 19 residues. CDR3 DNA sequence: TGCGCCAGCAGCCAAGGGGGAGTACTAGCGGGGGCCTACCCCTACGAGCAGTACTTC. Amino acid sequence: CASSQGGVLAGAYPYEQYF.

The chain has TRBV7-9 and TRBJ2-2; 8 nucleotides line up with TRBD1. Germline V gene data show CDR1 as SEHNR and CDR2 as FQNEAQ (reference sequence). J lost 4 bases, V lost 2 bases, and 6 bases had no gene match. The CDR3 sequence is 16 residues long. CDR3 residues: CASSLRQGSRTGELFF. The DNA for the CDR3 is TGTGCCAGCAGCTTACGACAGGGGAGTCGCACCGGGGAGCTGTTTTTT.

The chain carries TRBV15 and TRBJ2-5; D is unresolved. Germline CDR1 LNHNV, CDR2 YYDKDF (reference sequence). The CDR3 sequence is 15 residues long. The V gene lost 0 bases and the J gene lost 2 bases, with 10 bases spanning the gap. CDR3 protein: CATSRDRGRQETQYF. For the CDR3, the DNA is TGTGCCACCAGCAGAGATCGTGGCAGACAAGAGACCCAGTACTTC.

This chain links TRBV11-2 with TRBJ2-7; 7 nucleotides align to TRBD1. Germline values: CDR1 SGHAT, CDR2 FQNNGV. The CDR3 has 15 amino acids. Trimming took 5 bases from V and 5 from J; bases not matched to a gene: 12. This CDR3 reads CASSPRPDRAHEQYF. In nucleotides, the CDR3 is TGTGCCAGCAGCCCCCGCCCCGACAGGGCCCACGAGCAGTACTTC.

The CDR3, as DNA: TGTGCCAGCAGTGATCTAGCGGGGGGGTCCTACGAGCAGTACTTC. Its translation: CASSDLAGGSYEQYF. V is TRBV6-1 and J is TRBJ2-7, with 12 bases aligning to TRBD2. Germline CDR1 MNHNS, CDR2 SASEGT. The CDR3 loop spans 15 amino acids. The trim removed 3 bases at V and 1 base at J, leaving 1 base unmatched.

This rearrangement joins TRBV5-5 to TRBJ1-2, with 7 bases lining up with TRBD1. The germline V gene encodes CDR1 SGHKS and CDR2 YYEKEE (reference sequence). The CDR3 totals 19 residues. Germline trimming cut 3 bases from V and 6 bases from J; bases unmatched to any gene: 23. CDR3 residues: CASSSGQNPLLQLVHGYTF. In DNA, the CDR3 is TGTGCCAGCAGCTCGGGACAGAATCCACTCCTGCAATTGGTTCATGGCTACACCTTC.

CDR3 sequence reads: CASSPPSGGANNEQFF. DNA for the CDR3: TGCGCCAGCAGTCCGCCTAGCGGGGGGGCGAACAATGAGCAGTTCTTC. V is TRBV5-1 and J is TRBJ2-1; 12 bases map to TRBD2. The trim removed 5 bases at V and 5 bases at J, leaving 8 bases unmatched. The CDR3 runs to 16 residues. Germline CDR1 SGHRS, CDR2 YFSETQ.

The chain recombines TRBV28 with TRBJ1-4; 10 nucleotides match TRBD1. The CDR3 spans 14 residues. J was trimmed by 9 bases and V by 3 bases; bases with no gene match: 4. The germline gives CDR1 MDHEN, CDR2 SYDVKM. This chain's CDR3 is CASSLSDRGKKLFF. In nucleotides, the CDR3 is TGTGCCAGCAGTTTGTCGGACAGGGGGAAAAAACTGTTTTTT.

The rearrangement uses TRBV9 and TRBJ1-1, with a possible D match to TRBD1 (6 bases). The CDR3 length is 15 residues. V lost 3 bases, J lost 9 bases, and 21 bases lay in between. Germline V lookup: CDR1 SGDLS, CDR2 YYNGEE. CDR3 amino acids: CASSAHDRQLRQAFF. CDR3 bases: TGTGCCAGCAGCGCCCACGACAGGCAGTTGAGGCAAGCTTTCTTT.

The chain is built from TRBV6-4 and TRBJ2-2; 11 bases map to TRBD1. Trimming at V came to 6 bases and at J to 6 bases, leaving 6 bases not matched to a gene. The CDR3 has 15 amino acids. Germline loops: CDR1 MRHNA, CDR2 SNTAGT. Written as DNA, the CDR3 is TGTGCCAGCAGCCCGGGACAGGGGGAATCCGGGGAGCTGTTTTTT. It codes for CASSPGQGESGELFF.